The 8 T cell receptor beta chains given below trace back to one sample, sequenced in a study of OX40 agonist ivuxolimab in advanced cancers. TCRdb keeps only in-frame clones here, not all; method: immunoSEQ multiplex PCR. The table includes some 60,000 clones, around 84% detected once. The sample here was CD4+ or CD8+ T cells sorted from blood, taken in a trial of the OX40 agonist ivuxolimab. The receptors derive from an adult with an advanced solid tumor such as melanoma, head and neck, liver or kidney cancer.

The V gene is TRBV5-1, the J gene TRBJ2-1; D might be TRBD2 (6 bases). V was clipped by 4 bases and J by 7 bases, with 18 bases between them. Germline values: CDR1 SGHRS, CDR2 YFSETQ. The CDR3 covers 15 residues. CDR3 DNA: TGCGCCAGCAGCCGCGGGACGACAGCTGGGAATGAGCAGTTCTTC. Translation gives CASSRGTTAGNEQFF.

The chain joins TRBV5-1 to TRBJ2-2, with 9 positions matching TRBD2. With 4 bases clipped from V and 3 bases from J, the junction kept 10 bases outside the gene matches. Per the germline V gene, CDR1 is SGHRS and CDR2 is YFSETQ. The CDR3 totals 17 residues. DNA for the CDR3: TGCGCCAGCAGCGCCTCCGGGACTAGCAAAGACACCGGGGAGCTGTTTTTT. Protein product: CASSASGTSKDTGELFF. The whole variable domain, remainder taken from reference TRBV5-1 and TRBJ2-2, is KAGVTQTPRYLIKTRGQQVTLSCSPISGHRSVSWYQQTPGQGLQFLFEYFSETQRNKGNFPGRFSGRQFSNSRSEMNVSTLELGDSALYLCASSASGTSKDTGELFFGEGSRLTVL.

The rearrangement uses TRBV6-1 and TRBJ1-3, with TRBD1 identical over 8 bases. V lost 4 bases and J lost 2; bases outside the gene matches: 10. In germline, CDR1 is MNHNS, CDR2 SASEGT. There are 17 residues in the CDR3. The CDR3 is CASSAGQAFGTGNTIYF. The CDR3 region has the DNA TGTGCCAGCAGTGCGGGACAGGCCTTCGGGACTGGAAACACCATATATTTT.

A single count supports this clone. V gene TRBV28 combines with J gene TRBJ1-1; possible D gene TRBD1, 5 bases. The germline V gene has CDR1 MDHEN and CDR2 SYDVKM. CDR3 length: 13 amino acids. Trimming left V 2 bases short and J 5 bases short, with 9 bases between. The CDR3: CASSLGTWTEAFF. Here the CDR3 DNA reads TGTGCCAGCAGTTTAGGGACTTGGACTGAAGCTTTCTTT. Complete variable domain (other parts from reference TRBV28 and TRBJ1-1): DVKVTQSSRYLVKRTGEKVFLECVQDMDHENMFWYRQDPGLGLRLIYFSYDVKMKEKGDIPEGYSVSREKKERFSLILESASTNQTSMYLCASSLGTWTEAFFGQGTRLTVV.

The V gene is TRBV5-1, the J gene TRBJ2-7, with unresolved D. The V and J ends lost 0 bases and 2 bases respectively, with 9 bases between them. Germline CDR1 is SGHRS and CDR2 is YFSETQ. The CDR3 covers 14 residues. This chain's CDR3 is CASSLVVAPYEQYF. As DNA, the CDR3 is TGCGCCAGCAGCTTGGTGGTCGCCCCCTACGAGCAGTACTTC. The full variable domain, completed using reference TRBV5-1 and TRBJ2-7, is KAGVTQTPRYLIKTRGQQVTLSCSPISGHRSVSWYQQTPGQGLQFLFEYFSETQRNKGNFPGRFSGRQFSNSRSEMNVSTLELGDSALYLCASSLVVAPYEQYFGPGTRLTVT.

The genes are TRBV5-1 and TRBJ1-1; 7 bases fit TRBD1. V shed 3 bases and J 1 base; nucleotides not matched to a gene: 3. The germline gives CDR1 SGHRS, CDR2 YFSETQ. The CDR3 has 14 amino acids. The CDR3 loop reads CASSWGQRNTEAFF. CDR3 nucleotides: TGCGCCAGCAGCTGGGGACAGCGGAACACTGAAGCTTTCTTT.

V and J are TRBV2 and TRBJ1-4; no clear D gene. With 3 bases removed from V and 5 bases from J, the gap between germline ends came to 13 bases. Germline CDR1 is SNHLY and CDR2 is FYNNEI. The CDR3 consists of 15 residues. CDR3 sequence: CASSEGGKSNEKLFF. DNA of the CDR3: TGTGCCAGCAGTGAGGGTGGCAAATCCAATGAAAAACTGTTTTTT.

The chain uses TRBV25-1 and TRBJ1-2, with D uncertain. The CDR3 totals 17 residues. Germline CDR1 MGHDK, CDR2 SYGVNS. Trimming took 6 bases from V and 3 from J, leaving 23 bases between them. The CDR3 DNA reads TGTGCCAGCAGCGGACGAGACGGCGGCACCAGGTACTATGGCTACACCTTC. Residues: CASSGRDGGTRYYGYTF.